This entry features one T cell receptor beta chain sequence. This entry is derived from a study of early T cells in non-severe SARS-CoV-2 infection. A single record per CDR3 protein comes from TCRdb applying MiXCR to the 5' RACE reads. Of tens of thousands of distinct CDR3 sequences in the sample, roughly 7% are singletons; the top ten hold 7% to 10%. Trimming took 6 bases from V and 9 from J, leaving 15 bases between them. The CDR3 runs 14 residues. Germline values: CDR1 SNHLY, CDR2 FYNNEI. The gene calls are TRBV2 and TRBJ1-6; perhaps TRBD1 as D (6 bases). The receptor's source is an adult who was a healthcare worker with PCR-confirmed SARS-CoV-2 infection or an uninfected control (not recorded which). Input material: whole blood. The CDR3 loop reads CASRATGLPSPLHF. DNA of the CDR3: TGTGCCAGCAGAGCGACAGGTCTTCCTTCACCCCTCCACTTT.